Below, one TCR beta chain is given with its context. Germline CDR1 is LGHDT and CDR2 is YNNKEL (reference sequence). J gave up 4 bases and V 3 bases, and 12 bases lay outside the gene matches. The CDR3 covers 17 residues. These data come from a study of control samples from healthy donors and cancer patients. TCRdb's copy holds only in-frame clones and misses some; the assay was immunoSEQ multiplex PCR. The sample records roughly 100,000 clones, about 90% being singletons. The chain links TRBV3-1 (or the pseudogene TRBV3-2) to TRBJ2-5; 9 nucleotides agree with TRBD2. Sequenced material: blood. The TCR sequence derives from a woman aged 18-29 years in good health. The DNA of the CDR3 is TGTGCCAGCAGCCAGGGACGAGCGGGGGGCTGGGGAGAGACCCAGTACTTC. This gives the protein CASSQGRAGGWGETQYF.